The present TCR beta chain was sequenced within a study of human T cells and chemical hapten exposure. Whole-study findings and limits: The study found expanded TCRs formed significantly more large CDR3 similarity clusters than controls.

Germline loops: CDR1 SGHRS, CDR2 YFSETQ. Trimming removed 5 bases from V and 3 bases from J, with 9 bases in between. The CDR3 totals 13 residues. TCRdb processed the RACE reads anew with MiXCR; each CDR3 protein has one entry. The profile shows 50,000 to 65,000 distinct CDR3 sequences, 8% to 10% of them singletons. Time point: patch test 3, about 24 weeks after DPC sensitization. Treatment defined: therapeutic diphenylcyclopropenone sensitization with weekly scalp DPC. This clonotype has more than one count but fewer than ten. Its target is not known. This TCR came from a woman between 35 and 50 years old with alopecia areata. Some clones in this sample may be carry-over from other donors' samples. The gene calls are TRBV5-1 and TRBJ1-5, with D unclear. The sample here was whole blood, taken in connection with sensitization to the hapten diphenylcyclopropenone (DPC). The CDR3 spells CASRGDPNQPQHF. The CDR3 DNA is TGCGCCAGCAGAGGAGACCCCAATCAGCCCCAGCATTTT.